The following is a T cell receptor beta chain sequence with its context. This sample is drawn from a study of control samples from healthy donors and cancer patients. Sequencing was performed with immunoSEQ multiplex PCR; in TCRdb, only in-frame clones are kept and a portion is missing. The sample shows about 39,000 clones, 83% of them seen only once. Germline V gives CDR1 MNHEY, CDR2 SMNVEV (reference sequence). Trimming removed 2 bases at V and 0 bases at J, with 17 bases between. This CDR3 comprises 19 residues. The source of this sequence is a man in his 60s in good health. This rearrangement joins TRBV27 to TRBJ1-6; no definite D call. Sequencing input: blood. The CDR3 DNA follows: TGTGCCAGCAGTTTAAAGGTCGTCGGCTCAAACTCCTATAATTCACCCCTCCACTTT. Amino acid sequence: CASSLKVVGSNSYNSPLHF.